The following is a TCR beta chain sequence with its context. In the study's own analysis: Estimation of nucleated cell counts relied on the amplification of reference gene primers. The table came from immunoSEQ multiplex PCR; TCRdb's copy has only in-frame clones and leaves some out. V, J and clone size are those of that table, while D and trimming were read from the DNA. The table includes approximately 100,000 clones, 65% to 85% detected once. This sample is drawn from a study of blood T cell repertoires in COVID-19. About the study: Donors in the United States, Italy and Spain gave samples during acute or convalescent COVID-19. Sources were T cells, B-cell-depleted T cells, or PBMCs; the material itself was cDNA or gDNA.

The source of this sequence is a man aged 55 to 70 with acute or convalescent COVID-19. Input material: peripheral blood.

The CDR3 here is CASSDHRESNYGYTF. CDR3 DNA: TGCGCCAGCAGTGACCACAGGGAATCTAACTATGGCTACACCTTC. This rearrangement joins TRBV10-2 to TRBJ1-2; possibly TRBD1 for D (6 bases). Germline CDR1 is WSHSY and CDR2 is SAAADI. Trimming left V 3 bases short and J 0 bases short, with 11 bases between. The CDR3 has 15 amino acids.